These 16 T cell receptor beta chains were all obtained from the same sample, sequenced in a study of blood T cell repertoires in COVID-19. Produced via immunoSEQ multiplex PCR; TCRdb's table is partial and in-frame only. The sample has approximately 300,000 clones, around nine tenths seen once. Sequenced input: PBMCs or T cells enriched from blood (not recorded which). The receptors were gathered from a woman in her 30s who had recovered from COVID-19.

This clone was picked up one time. This chain joins TRBV6-2 or TRBV6-3 and TRBJ1-2, with no clear D. The length of the CDR3 is 13 residues. Trimming removed 4 bases from V and 4 bases from J, with 10 bases in between. The germline gives CDR1 MNHEY, CDR2 SVGEGT. Here the CDR3 reads CASSLFQSYGYTF. In DNA, the CDR3 is TGTGCCAGCAGTTTATTCCAGTCCTATGGCTACACCTTC.

The table lists this clone with a count of one. CDR3 in amino acids: CASSLGGTDFGGYTF. CDR3 nucleotides: TGTGCCAGCAGCTTGGGGGGGACAGATTTTGGTGGCTACACCTTC. This chain links TRBV5-5 with TRBJ1-2; 7 nucleotides align to TRBD1. The trim removed 0 bases at V and 7 bases at J, leaving 9 bases unmatched. The CDR3 is 15 residues long. Germline V gene lookup returns CDR1 SGHKS and CDR2 YYEKEE (reference sequence).

This chain joins TRBV10-3 and TRBJ2-6; D possibly corresponds to TRBD2 (5 bases). From germline, CDR1 is ENHRY and CDR2 SYGVKD. The CDR3 has 15 amino acids. V lost 4 bases and J lost 0, with 7 bases in between. The CDR3 spells CAISVGSSGANVLTF. CDR3 bases: TGTGCCATCAGTGTGGGGAGCTCTGGGGCCAACGTCCTGACTTTC.

The chain carries TRBV5-1 and TRBJ1-1, with no clear D. The germline CDR1 and CDR2 sequences are SGHRS and YFSETQ. The V gene lost 0 bases and the J gene lost 4 bases, with 13 bases spanning the gap. The CDR3 is 15 amino acids. Written as DNA, the CDR3 is TGCGCCAGCAGCTTGGGAGACACCGATTTCACTGAAGCTTTCTTT. It specifies CASSLGDTDFTEAFF.

The J gene is TRBJ1-5, the V gene TRBV7-9; D unclear. Germline CDR1 and CDR2: SEHNR and FQNEAQ (reference sequence). The CDR3 is made up of 14 amino acids. V shed 1 base and J shed 7 bases, with 11 bases lying between them. CDR3 amino acids: CASSLGSGGQPQHF. The CDR3 nucleotides are TGTGCCAGCAGCTTAGGGTCAGGCGGGCAGCCCCAGCATTTT.

This chain uses TRBV2 with TRBJ2-1, with 12 bases that match TRBD1. The V segment lost 0 bases and the J segment 5 bases; nucleotides outside the gene matches: 5. Germline assignment: CDR1 SNHLY and CDR2 FYNNEI. The CDR3 length is 17 residues. CDR3 region: CASSEAGDRGQDNEQFF. The CDR3 bases are TGTGCCAGCAGTGAAGCGGGGGACAGGGGGCAGGACAATGAGCAGTTCTTC.

Details on this clone: A read error may produce the germline difference seen at one junction end. The chain uses TRBV5-6 and TRBJ1-5; D may be TRBD1 (6 bases). The length of the CDR3 is 10 residues. Per the germline V gene, CDR1 is SGHDT and CDR2 is YYEEEE. The CDR3: CATEPGQGDF. The CDR3 DNA sequence: TGTGCCACCGAACCGGGACAAGGGGATTTT.

V usage is TRBV5-1 and J usage is TRBJ2-1, with 14 bases fitting TRBD2. The CDR3 sequence is 20 residues long. The J segment lost 0 bases and the V segment lost 2 bases, leaving 10 bases of the junction unmatched. The germline gives CDR1 SGHRS, CDR2 YFSETQ. The CDR3 sequence: CASSFLSGTSGGLSYNEQFF. The CDR3 coding sequence is TGCGCCAGCAGCTTCCTATCCGGGACTAGCGGGGGCCTCTCCTACAATGAGCAGTTCTTC.

CDR3 region: CASSYGGLGTDTQYF. As DNA, the CDR3 is TGTGCCAGCAGTTACGGCGGGTTGGGCACAGATACGCAGTATTTT. The chain has TRBV6-2 or TRBV6-3 and TRBJ2-3; possible D gene TRBD2, 5 bases. The CDR3 has 15 residues. Trimming shortened V by 2 bases and J by 1 base, and 10 bases separated the two germline ends. The germline V gene encodes CDR1 MNHEY and CDR2 SVGEGT.

The rearrangement links TRBV18 to TRBJ1-1, with D possibly TRBD1 on 5 matching bases. In germline, CDR1 is KGHSH, CDR2 LQKENI. V was trimmed by 1 base and J by 1 base, leaving 10 bases between them. The CDR3 spans 15 residues. The DNA for the CDR3 is TGTGCCAGCTCACCACTCGGCGGACAGAACACTGAAGCTTTCTTT. It specifies CASSPLGGQNTEAFF.

This chain uses TRBV4-1 with TRBJ2-3; D not certain. CDR1 is MGHRA and CDR2 is YSYEKL in the germline V gene. The CDR3 spans 14 residues. Trimming took off 3 bases at V and 0 bases at J, with 7 bases between the two ends. Here the CDR3 reads CASSHVVSTDTQYF. CDR3 sequence (DNA): TGCGCCAGCAGCCATGTCGTGAGCACAGATACGCAGTATTTT.

This chain joins TRBV29-1 and TRBJ1-1; possibly TRBD1 for D (6 bases). Deletions cut 6 bases from V and 4 bases from J, with 15 bases between. Germline loops: CDR1 SQVTM, CDR2 ANQGSEA. The CDR3 has 13 residues. The CDR3 reads CSVTGTPSTEAFF. The CDR3, as DNA: TGCAGCGTGACCGGGACACCCTCCACTGAAGCTTTCTTT.

In regard to this clone: Relative to the germline gene, one junction end is altered; a read error may explain this. This chain connects TRBV19 to TRBJ1-1; D remains unclear. The CDR3 covers 13 residues. Germline V lookup: CDR1 LNHDA, CDR2 SQIVND (reference sequence). The CDR3 protein is CASSIVGVTGAFF. The CDR3 DNA reads TGTGCCAGTAGTATAGTCGGGGTTACTGGAGCTTTCTTT. The full variable domain, in which reference TRBV19 and TRBJ1-1 provide the parts outside the CDR3, is DGGITQSPKYLFRKEGQNVTLSCEQNLNHDAMYWYRQDPGQGLRLIYYSQIVNDFQKGDIAEGYSVSREKKESFPLTVTSAQKNPTAFYLCASSIVGVTGAFFGQGTRLTVV.

This chain connects TRBV2 to TRBJ2-3, with D possibly matching TRBD1 (5 bases). Germline V gene lookup returns CDR1 SNHLY and CDR2 FYNNEI. There are 15 residues in the CDR3. Trimming took 2 bases from V and 1 from J, leaving 10 bases between them. CDR3 sequence: CASSEKGHRTDTQYF. In DNA, the CDR3 is TGTGCCAGCAGTGAAAAAGGACACCGCACAGATACGCAGTATTTT.

The genes are TRBV20-1 and TRBJ2-3; 8 nucleotides align to TRBD1. With V trimmed by 3 bases and J by 2 bases, 7 bases remained unmatched. The CDR3 has 15 residues. Germline lookup yields CDR1 DFQATT and CDR2 SNEGSKA (reference sequence). CDR3 residues: CSASGDRRNTDTQYF. The DNA for the CDR3 is TGCAGTGCTAGTGGGGACAGGAGAAACACAGATACGCAGTATTTT.

A word on this clone: This same CDR3 is encoded by further DNA sequences in the sample. The V and J genes are TRBV27 and TRBJ1-5; D may be TRBD1 (5 bases). This CDR3 spans 15 amino acids. The V end lost 2 bases, the J end lost 0 bases, and 8 bases lay between the germline ends. Germline assignment: CDR1 MNHEY and CDR2 SMNVEV (reference sequence). The CDR3 sequence: CASSLRQPSNQPQHF. DNA of the CDR3: TGTGCCAGCAGTTTACGACAGCCTAGCAATCAGCCCCAGCATTTT.